Below, 15 T cell receptor beta chains from the same sample are listed, as sequenced in a study of early T cells in non-severe SARS-CoV-2 infection (dated by TCRdb to about 2021). The library was obtained by 5' RACE. The sequencer was a NextSeq 500. The public reads were run again by TCRdb, first through fastp at Q25 and then through MiXCR, and only productive beta chains were kept. Entries are consolidated by CDR3 protein sequence, retaining the most common genes and DNA. The sample includes 65,000 to 75,000 distinct CDR3 sequences, with 11% observed a single time. About 3.8% of the sample is held by the ten biggest clonotypes. Sequencing input: whole blood. The receptors stem from an adult who was a healthcare worker with PCR-confirmed SARS-CoV-2 infection or an uninfected control (not recorded which).

This clonotype was recorded many times. V gene TRBV9 combines with J gene TRBJ2-5; 13 nucleotides align to TRBD2. V lost 0 bases to trimming and J lost 5 bases; unmatched junction nucleotides: 7. This CDR3 comprises 17 residues. Looked up from germline, CDR1 is SGDLS and CDR2 is YYNGEE. CDR3 protein: CASSVGPGLAGRETQYF. The CDR3 DNA is TGTGCCAGCAGCGTAGGTCCGGGACTAGCGGGAAGGGAGACCCAGTACTTC.

This clonotype was seen ten or more times. The rearrangement links TRBV11-3 to TRBJ2-7, with 7 bases fitting TRBD2. This CDR3 has 15 residues. V gave up 0 bases and J gave up 5 bases; unmatched junction bases: 7. CDR1 SGHNT and CDR2 YENEEA come from the germline V gene. CDR3 coding DNA: TGTGCCAGCAGCTTAGATAGCGGGCTTATCGACGAGCAGTACTTC. Its translation is CASSLDSGLIDEQYF.

The rearrangement joins TRBV3-1 to TRBJ2-1; D gene unclear. Germline CDR1 is LGHDT and CDR2 is YNNKEL (reference sequence). The V gene lost 2 bases and the J gene lost 4 bases, with 6 bases spanning the gap. The CDR3 extends over 13 amino acids. The CDR3: CASSQSKYNEQFF. CDR3 coding DNA: TGTGCCAGCAGCCAATCGAAGTACAATGAGCAGTTCTTC.

There are a few counts of this clonotype. The V call is TRBV29-1, the J call TRBJ2-1; TRBD1 matches at 10 bases. Germline lookup yields CDR1 SQVTM and CDR2 ANQGSEA. V gave up 8 bases and J gave up 8 bases; unmatched junction bases: 12. This CDR3 comprises 14 residues. DNA for the CDR3: TGCAGCACTTTCGGGACAGGGGTTTTCGATGAGCAGTTCTTC. This sequence encodes CSTFGTGVFDEQFF.

This clonotype came up many times. J is TRBJ2-5 and V is TRBV13, with D perhaps matching TRBD1 or TRBD2 (5 bases each). The germline V gene has CDR1 PRHDT and CDR2 FYEKMQ (reference sequence). V was clipped by 3 bases and J by 5 bases, with 19 bases between them. This CDR3 region has 16 residues. The CDR3 DNA sequence: TGTGCCAGCAGCTTCGGGACGCCCGGTGCTGGGGAGACCCAGTACTTC. This gives the protein CASSFGTPGAGETQYF.

This clonotype came up a few times. The rearrangement uses TRBV6-1 and TRBJ2-1; no definite D call. Germline V gene data show CDR1 as MNHNS and CDR2 as SASEGT. V lost 4 bases, J lost 9 bases, and 10 bases lay in between. The CDR3 contains 12 residues. The CDR3 loop is CASSVSLGEQFF. The CDR3 coding sequence is TGTGCCAGCAGTGTTTCATTGGGTGAGCAGTTCTTC.

This clonotype was recorded at least ten times. The CDR3 DNA reads as TGTGCCATCAGCTGGACAGGGGGCGAAGATACGCAGTATTTT. Residues: CAISWTGGEDTQYF. This chain uses TRBV10-3 with TRBJ2-3, with TRBD1 matching over 11 bases. The junction had 4 bases not matched to a gene; V was cut back by 6 bases and J by 5 bases. CDR1 and CDR2 from the germline V gene are ENHRY and SYGVKD. The CDR3 has 14 residues.

In the case of this clonotype: This could be a read error, since a much larger clone is one nucleotide away. This sequence joins TRBV20-1 and TRBJ2-7; D is unclear. The CDR3 extends over 14 amino acids. Germline V gene data show CDR1 as DFQATT and CDR2 as SNEGSKA (reference sequence). V gave up 7 bases and J gave up 6 bases, with 22 bases separating them. For the CDR3, the DNA is TGCAGTGTCCCGAAGGAACAGTTCCTCTCCGAGCAGTACTTC. As protein: CSVPKEQFLSEQYF.

In its sample, this clonotype was seen many times. The chain employs TRBV5-1 and TRBJ2-7; a weak D match, TRBD1 (5 bases). The CDR3 totals 15 residues. V was pared by 4 bases and J by 2 bases, with 16 bases between. CDR1 is SGHRS and CDR2 is YFSETQ in the germline V gene. CDR3 sequence (DNA): TGCGCCAGCAGCCCCATGGGGCTGGGGACCTACGAGCAGTACTTC. Protein: CASSPMGLGTYEQYF.

Ten or more counts support this clonotype. The chain has TRBV5-1 and TRBJ1-1, with 8 bases that match TRBD1. Unmatched junction bases numbered 8, after V lost 4 bases and J lost 6 bases. The CDR3 covers 14 residues. Germline V lookup: CDR1 SGHRS, CDR2 YFSETQ. The CDR3 sequence is CASSGTGGKAEAFF. CDR3 sequence (DNA): TGCGCCAGCAGCGGTACAGGGGGGAAGGCTGAAGCTTTCTTT.

This clonotype was detected many times. The chain recombines TRBV20-1 with TRBJ2-3; TRBD2 agrees at 10 bases. V shed 5 bases and J 1 base; nucleotides not matched to a gene: 6. CDR1 and CDR2 (germline): DFQATT, SNEGSKA (reference sequence). There are 15 residues in the CDR3. The CDR3 DNA follows: TGCAGTGCTTTAACCGGGACTAGCGGCACAGATACGCAGTATTTT. It codes for CSALTGTSGTDTQYF.

At least ten counts were recorded for this clonotype. The chain uses TRBV6-5 and TRBJ2-3, with 8 bases that match TRBD1. Unmatched junction bases numbered 5, after V lost 4 bases and J lost 2 bases. Per the germline V gene, CDR1 is MNHEY and CDR2 is SVGAGI. The CDR3 is 15 amino acids. The CDR3 loop reads CASSFATGVTDTQYF. The CDR3, as DNA: TGTGCCAGCAGTTTCGCGACAGGGGTCACAGATACGCAGTATTTT.

The V call is TRBV9, the J call TRBJ1-1, with D perhaps matching TRBD1 (5 bases). The ends were cut back, 4 bases at V and 11 bases at J, with 21 bases in the middle. This CDR3 is 14 amino acids long. Germline V gives CDR1 SGDLS, CDR2 YYNGEE. CDR3 coding DNA: TGTGCCAGCAGCCCTAGTGGGGGACCAACACGGGCTTTCTTT. Translated, it gives CASSPSGGPTRAFF.

This clonotype was detected many times. The genes are TRBV6-5 and TRBJ1-6; D ambiguous. CDR1 is MNHEY, CDR2 SVGAGI, per germline. Trimming left V 6 bases short and J 13 bases short, with 13 bases between. The CDR3 is 12 residues long. CDR3 residues: CASSNSGRPLHF. DNA of the CDR3: TGTGCCAGCAGCAACTCTGGGAGGCCCCTCCACTTT.

This clonotype was seen repeatedly, ten times or more. The J gene is TRBJ2-7, the V gene TRBV2, with D hard to call. Germline lookup yields CDR1 SNHLY and CDR2 FYNNEI. The V and J ends lost 2 bases and 4 bases respectively, with 6 bases between them. This CDR3 is 12 amino acids long. The CDR3 nucleotides are TGTGCCAGCAGTGAATCAGAATACGAGCAGTACTTC. As protein: CASSESEYEQYF.